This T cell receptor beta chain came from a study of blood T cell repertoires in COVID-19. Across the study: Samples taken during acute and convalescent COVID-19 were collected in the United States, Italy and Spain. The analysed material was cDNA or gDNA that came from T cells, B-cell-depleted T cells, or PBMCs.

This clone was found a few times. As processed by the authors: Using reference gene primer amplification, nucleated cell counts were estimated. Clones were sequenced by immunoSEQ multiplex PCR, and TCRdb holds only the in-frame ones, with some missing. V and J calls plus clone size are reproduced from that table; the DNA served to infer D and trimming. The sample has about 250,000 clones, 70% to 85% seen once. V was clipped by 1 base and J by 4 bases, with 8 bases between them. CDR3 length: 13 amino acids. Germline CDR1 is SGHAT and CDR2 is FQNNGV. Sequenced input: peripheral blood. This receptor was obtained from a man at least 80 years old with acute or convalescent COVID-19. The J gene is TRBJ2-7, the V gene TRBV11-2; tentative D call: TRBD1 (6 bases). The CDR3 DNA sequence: TGTGCCAGCAGCTTAGTAAGGGGGTACGAGCAGTACTTC. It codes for CASSLVRGYEQYF. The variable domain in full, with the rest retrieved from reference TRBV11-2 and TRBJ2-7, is EAGVAQSPRYKIIEKRQSVAFWCNPISGHATLYWYQQILGQGPKLLIQFQNNGVVDDSQLPKDRFSAERLKGVDSTLKIQPAKLEDSAVYLCASSLVRGYEQYFGPGTRLTVT.